The source of this TCR beta chain is a study of OX40 agonist ivuxolimab in advanced cancers. As for the study in general: At about 81% male, the cohort had a mean age of 60 years, ranging from about 23 to 79. General study points: CD4+ and CD8+ blood T cells expanded clonally by week 6 at 0.1 to 3.0 mg/kg.

The protocol was immunoSEQ multiplex PCR, while the TCRdb copy is restricted to in-frame clones and leaves out a portion. This table has more than 20,000 clones, 70% to 80% appearing once. V lost 1 base and J lost 1, with 7 bases in between. From germline, CDR1 is KGHSH and CDR2 LQKENI. There are 14 residues in the CDR3. A word on this clone: Its matching antigen is unknown.

This receptor was taken from an adult with an advanced solid tumor such as melanoma, head and neck, liver or kidney cancer. V gene TRBV18 combines with J gene TRBJ2-5; D ambiguous. The sample here was CD4+ or CD8+ T cells sorted from blood, taken in a trial of the OX40 agonist ivuxolimab. In nucleotides, the CDR3 is TGTGCCAGCTCACCACTGGGTACCCAAGAGACCCAGTACTTC. Protein: CASSPLGTQETQYF.